This TCR beta chain was recorded in a study of T cell responses to AZD1222 COVID-19 vaccine. Study at large: Researchers grouped second doses given at about 4 or about 12 weeks into one pool. General study results and limits: The study found Spike-specific TCR breadth and depth rose after two AZD1222 doses.

Germline lookup yields CDR1 SNHLY and CDR2 FYNNEI. The germline V and J ends were trimmed by 6 bases and 0 bases, with 14 bases remaining between them. The CDR3 has 15 amino acids. This table comes from immunoSEQ multiplex PCR, and its TCRdb copy is limited to in-frame clones, with some not included. The data contain 120,000 or so clones, approximately 91% of them singletons. Details on this clone: Its antigen remains unidentified.

Here the sequenced sample was peripheral blood, taken on day 0 of AZD1222 vaccination. The chain couples TRBV2 to TRBJ1-1, with D perhaps matching TRBD1 (5 bases). The TCR sequence derives from an adult in good health. The CDR3 sequence: CASSRQNIMNTEAFF. As DNA, the CDR3 is TGTGCCAGCAGCCGACAGAACATAATGAACACTGAAGCTTTCTTT.